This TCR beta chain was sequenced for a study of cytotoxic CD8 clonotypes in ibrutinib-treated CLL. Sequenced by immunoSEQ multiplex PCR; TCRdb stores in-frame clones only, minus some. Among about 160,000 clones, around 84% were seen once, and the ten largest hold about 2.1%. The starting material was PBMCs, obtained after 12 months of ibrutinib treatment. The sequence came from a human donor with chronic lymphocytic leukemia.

CDR3 nucleotides: TGTGCCAGTAGTACCTTGGGACAGGGTGGAGGCTACACCTTC. Its translation: CASSTLGQGGGYTF. The rearrangement joins TRBV19 to TRBJ1-2; 9 positions match TRBD1. The CDR3 has 14 residues. V shed 4 bases and J 8 bases; nucleotides not matched to a gene: 8. Per the germline V gene, CDR1 is LNHDA and CDR2 is SQIVND (reference sequence).